This T cell receptor (beta chain) was captured in a study of spatial heterogeneity in lung cancer. TCRdb ran MiXCR on the 5' RACE reads and lists one entry per CDR3 protein. Here the sample spans 24,000 or so distinct CDR3 sequences, 8.8% being singletons. Study-wide findings and caveats: Within tumors, counts of expanded alpha and beta TCRs tracked tumor mutation counts.

The CDR3 runs to 15 residues. CDR1 SGDLS and CDR2 YYNGEE come from the germline V gene. V was trimmed by 2 bases and J by 4 bases, leaving 15 bases between them. Time point: sample taken at primary tumor resection. The cohort: over 65 early-stage, untreated non-small cell lung cancer patients. This clonotype was seen at least ten times. Its cognate antigen is unknown. The chain joins TRBV9 to TRBJ1-2; TRBD1 might be the D (5 bases). Sequencing was performed on lung tumor tissue, taken at surgery. This TCR derives from a male donor with early-stage non-small cell lung cancer. The CDR3 sequence is CASSVSSGPLYGYTF. CDR3 bases: TGTGCCAGCAGCGTCTCCTCAGGGCCCCTCTATGGCTACACCTTC.